One sample yielded the 12 T cell receptor beta chains listed below, sequenced in a study of CD8 T cells in ankylosing spondylitis. Via MiXCR, TCRdb re-called the 5' RACE reads, giving one row per CDR3 protein. This sample has roughly 130,000 distinct CDR3 sequences, with roughly 13% found just once. Sequences were obtained from blood, either unsorted or a sorted T cell fraction (not recorded which). These receptors were obtained from a female donor with ankylosing spondylitis or in good health (not recorded which).

The chain employs TRBV3-1 and TRBJ2-3, with 10 positions matching TRBD2. The CDR3 loop spans 18 amino acids. Germline CDR1 reads LGHDT; CDR2 reads YNNKEL (reference sequence). Losses at the gene ends were 1 base for V and 0 bases for J; bases not matched to a gene: 7. The CDR3: CASSQVGSGGPSTDTQYF. DNA of the CDR3: TGTGCCAGCAGCCAAGTCGGTAGCGGGGGGCCGAGCACAGATACGCAGTATTTT.

This clonotype was seen many times. The rearrangement uses TRBV7-8 and TRBJ2-7; 8 nucleotides align to TRBD1. Germline CDR1 and CDR2: SGHVS and FQNEAQ. The ends lost 5 bases at V and 9 bases at J; junction bases unmatched: 9. The CDR3 is 13 amino acids. The CDR3 loop is CASSPTDRGRQYF. The CDR3 bases are TGTGCCAGCAGCCCAACCGACAGGGGTCGGCAGTACTTC.

This clonotype was seen more than once but under ten times. The rearrangement joins TRBV5-1 to TRBJ1-2; no reliable D call. Trimming left V 0 bases short and J 8 bases short, with 14 bases between. Germline CDR1 reads SGHRS; CDR2 reads YFSETQ. CDR3 size: 14 residues. CDR3 in DNA: TGCGCCAGCAGCTTGGAGCAAGGAGATCTCGGCTACACCTTC. Translated: CASSLEQGDLGYTF.

This clonotype was picked up a small number of times. The chain has TRBV12-3 or TRBV12-4 and TRBJ2-2; 9 bases align to TRBD1. After removal of 5 bases from V and 4 bases from J, the junction contained 14 bases not matched to a gene. The CDR3 consists of 18 residues. The CDR3 DNA sequence: TGTGCCAGCAGTCCCGACACAGGGGGCGTAGGGGGCACCGGGGAGCTGTTTTTT. It translates to CASSPDTGGVGGTGELFF.

This clonotype was counted ten times or more. The chain is built from TRBV10-3 and TRBJ2-3; weak D call: TRBD1 (5 bases). V was clipped by 4 bases and J by 0 bases, with 8 bases between them. In germline, CDR1 is ENHRY, CDR2 SYGVKD. The CDR3 runs 14 residues. The CDR3 reads CAISGTSSTDTQYF. The CDR3 DNA sequence: TGTGCCATCAGTGGGACATCTAGCACAGATACGCAGTATTTT.

This clonotype was observed a handful of times. V is TRBV7-9 and J is TRBJ2-7, with D tentatively TRBD1 (6 bases). V lost 3 bases and J lost 6, with 12 bases in between. Germline V lookup: CDR1 SEHNR, CDR2 FQNEAQ (reference sequence). The CDR3 has 13 residues. The CDR3 region is CASSFTGLSEQYF. The DNA of the CDR3 is TGTGCCAGCAGCTTTACAGGGTTAAGCGAGCAGTACTTC.

This clonotype occurred many times. V and J are TRBV5-1 and TRBJ2-7; D remains ambiguous. V lost 1 base and J lost 0, with 11 bases in between. This CDR3 spans 15 amino acids. From germline, CDR1 is SGHRS and CDR2 YFSETQ. In nucleotides, the CDR3 is TGCGCCAGCAGCTTGCTCCGTGGAAGCTCCTACGAGCAGTACTTC. This codes for CASSLLRGSSYEQYF.

This clonotype was observed a handful of times. The chain joins TRBV28 to TRBJ2-3; TRBD2 aligns across 14 bases. CDR1 and CDR2 (germline): MDHEN, SYDVKM. There are 15 residues in the CDR3. Trimming cost V 6 bases and J 5 bases; bases outside gene matches: 4. The CDR3 region has the DNA TGTGCCAGCAGAAGACTAGCGGGGGGGGTAGATACGCAGTATTTT. Residues: CASRRLAGGVDTQYF.

There are many counts of this clonotype. V is TRBV10-3 and J is TRBJ2-1, with TRBD1 identical over 8 bases. The trim removed 0 bases at V and 4 bases at J, leaving 8 bases unmatched. The length of the CDR3 is 17 residues. Germline loops: CDR1 ENHRY, CDR2 SYGVKD. DNA for the CDR3: TGTGCCATCAGTGAGTCGACTGTCGGACAGGGTTACAATGAGCAGTTCTTC. This translates into CAISESTVGQGYNEQFF.

At least ten counts were recorded for this clonotype. The gene calls are TRBV29-1 and TRBJ2-5; 7 nucleotides align to TRBD1. Germline CDR1 is SQVTM and CDR2 is ANQGSEA. V lost 7 bases to trimming and J lost 10 bases; unmatched junction nucleotides: 15. The CDR3 runs to 13 residues. DNA for the CDR3: TGCAGCGGCACCCTGGGACAGCTAGGGGACCAGTACTTC. Encoded protein: CSGTLGQLGDQYF.

The chain is built from TRBV14 and TRBJ2-7; 7 bases are a match to TRBD2. CDR1 and CDR2 (germline): SGHDN, FVKESK. The trim removed 3 bases at V and 2 bases at J, leaving 7 bases unmatched. The CDR3 runs to 15 residues. The CDR3 region has the DNA TGTGCCAGCAGCCAGGAAGCGGGAAACCCCTACGAGCAGTACTTC. This sequence encodes CASSQEAGNPYEQYF.

This clonotype appeared many times. The chain combines TRBV7-9 with TRBJ2-1, with 8 bases matching TRBD2. There are 14 residues in the CDR3. Per the germline V gene, CDR1 is SEHNR and CDR2 is FQNEAQ (reference sequence). V lost 8 bases and J lost 3; bases outside the gene matches: 6. CDR3 nucleotide sequence: TGTGCCAGCGAAGAGCGGGGGATCTACAATGAGCAGTTCTTC. It specifies CASEERGIYNEQFF.